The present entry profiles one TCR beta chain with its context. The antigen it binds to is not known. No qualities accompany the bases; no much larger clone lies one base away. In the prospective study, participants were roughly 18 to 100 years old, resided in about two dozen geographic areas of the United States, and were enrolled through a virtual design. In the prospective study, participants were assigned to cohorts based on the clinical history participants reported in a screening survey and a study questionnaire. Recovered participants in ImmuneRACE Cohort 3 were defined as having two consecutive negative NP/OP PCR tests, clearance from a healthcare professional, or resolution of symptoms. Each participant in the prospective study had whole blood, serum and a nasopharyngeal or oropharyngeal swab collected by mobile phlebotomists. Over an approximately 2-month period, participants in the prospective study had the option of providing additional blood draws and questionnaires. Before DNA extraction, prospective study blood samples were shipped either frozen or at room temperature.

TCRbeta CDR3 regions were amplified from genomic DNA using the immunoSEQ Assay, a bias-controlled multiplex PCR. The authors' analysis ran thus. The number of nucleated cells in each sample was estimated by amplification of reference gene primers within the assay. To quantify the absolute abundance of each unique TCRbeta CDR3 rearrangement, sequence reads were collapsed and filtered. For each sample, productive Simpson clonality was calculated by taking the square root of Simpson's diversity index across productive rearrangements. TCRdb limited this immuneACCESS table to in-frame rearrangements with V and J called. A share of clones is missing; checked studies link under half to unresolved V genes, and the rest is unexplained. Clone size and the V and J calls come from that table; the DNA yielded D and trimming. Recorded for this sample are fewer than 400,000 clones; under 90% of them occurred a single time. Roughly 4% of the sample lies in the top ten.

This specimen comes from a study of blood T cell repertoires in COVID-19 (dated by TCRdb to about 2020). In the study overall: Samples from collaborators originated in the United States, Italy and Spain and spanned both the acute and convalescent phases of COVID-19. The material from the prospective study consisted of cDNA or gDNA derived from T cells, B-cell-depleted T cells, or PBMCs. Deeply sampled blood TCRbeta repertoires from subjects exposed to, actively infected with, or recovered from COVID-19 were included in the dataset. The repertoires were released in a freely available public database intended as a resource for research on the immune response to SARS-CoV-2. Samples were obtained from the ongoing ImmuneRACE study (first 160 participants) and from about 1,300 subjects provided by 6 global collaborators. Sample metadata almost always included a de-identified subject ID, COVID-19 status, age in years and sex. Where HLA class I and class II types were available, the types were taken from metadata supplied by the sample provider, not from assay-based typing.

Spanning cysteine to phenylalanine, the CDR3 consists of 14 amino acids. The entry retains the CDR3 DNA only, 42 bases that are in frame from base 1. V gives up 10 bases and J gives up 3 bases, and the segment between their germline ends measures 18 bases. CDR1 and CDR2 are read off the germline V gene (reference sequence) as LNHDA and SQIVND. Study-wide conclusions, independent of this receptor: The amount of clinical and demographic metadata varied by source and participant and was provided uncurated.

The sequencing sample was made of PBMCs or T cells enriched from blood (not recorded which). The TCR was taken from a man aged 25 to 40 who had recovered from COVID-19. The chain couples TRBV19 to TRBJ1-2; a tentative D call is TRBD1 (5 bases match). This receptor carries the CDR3 CATYVGRIDYGYTF. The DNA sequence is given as TGTGCCACCTACGTGGGGCGTATAGACTATGGCTACACCTTC.